The clone carrying this T cell receptor beta chain has ten or more counts. No antigen is known for it. The source of the sample is a study of neurological immune-mediated disorders. Synthesis of cDNA was accomplished via 5'RACE employing 10-nucleotide random UMIs. TCRdb itself ran the 5' RACE reads through MiXCR, one entry per CDR3 protein. The table shows 24,000 or so distinct CDR3 sequences, with more than 2% occurring only once. Findings of the study overall: In HTLV-1-associated myelopathy, TCR clonal expansion was greatest, whereas multiple sclerosis had the least, falling below healthy controls.

The CDR3 covers 16 residues. CDR1 SGHRS and CDR2 YFSETQ come from the germline V gene. With 2 bases clipped from V and 3 bases from J, the junction kept 4 bases outside the gene matches. The source is a woman aged 45-60 years with multiple sclerosis. The V call is TRBV5-1, the J call TRBJ2-2; 10 nucleotides agree with TRBD2. Sequencing was done on a sample of PBMCs. CDR3 DNA: TGCGCCAGCAGCTTCAGCGGGAGGGGAGACACCGGGGAGCTGTTTTTT. Its protein is CASSFSGRGDTGELFF.